The rows below give T cell receptor beta chains drawn from one sample of a study of brain T cells in children with intractable seizures. Assay: immunoSEQ multiplex PCR; the TCRdb copy retains only in-frame clones and omits some. Seen here are approximately 60,000 clones, around 96% observed once, and the top ten hold over 0.35%. The sequences come from peripheral blood, collected at surgery. These TCRs come from a boy younger than two with focal cortical dysplasia and intractable seizures. Both conserved end residues are trimmed from each CDR3.

TRBJ2-1 | TRBV4-1 | ASSSTGTSGIGEQF
TRBJ1-2 | TRBV7-9 | ASSVRDSDGYT
TRBJ1-1 | TRBV11-2 | ASSETRVLNTEAF
TRBJ2-2 | TRBV7-2 | ASSLSDDRANTGELF
TRBJ1-4 | TRBV2 | ASKTGYEKLF
TRBJ2-2 | TRBV29-1 | SGGEAGELF
TRBJ2-1 | TRBV7-2 | ASSLVGASLNEQF
TRBJ2-3 | TRBV12-3/TRBV12-4 | ASAPLIDTQY
TRBJ2-3 | TRBV10-3 | AISTGTSTDTQY
TRBJ2-1 | TRBV19 | ASSTPRLAGNYNEQF
TRBJ2-7 | TRBV5-1 | ASSWTSGSYEQY
TRBJ2-1 | TRBV5-1 | ASSLGSDRPYNEQF
TRBJ1-6 | TRBV6-4 | ASSAGTGDNSPLH
TRBJ2-5 | TRBV24-1 | ATSFGRGGIQETQY
TRBJ2-2 | TRBV6-5 | ASSRQGSNTGELF
TRBJ2-1 | TRBV11-2 | ASSPHRGSSYNEQF
TRBJ2-1 | TRBV6-1 | ASSDQGARDEQF
TRBJ2-4 | TRBV7-8 | ASSFYRGGPKNIQY
TRBJ1-3 | TRBV18 | ASSLITGPFSGNTIY
TRBJ2-5 | TRBV11-2 | ASGELRQETQY
TRBJ2-3 | TRBV28 | ASSLWTTDTQY
TRBJ2-4 | TRBV18 | ASSRDRAKNIQY
TRBJ2-7 | TRBV19 | ASSPRDRGNEQY
TRBJ2-3 | TRBV4-1 | ASSPPGLAPTDTQY
TRBJ1-2 | TRBV5-4 | ASRGQGMDYGYT
TRBJ2-3 | TRBV29-1 | SVEGQGGTDTQY
TRBJ1-1 | TRBV10-2 | ASSMTGRTEAF
TRBJ2-2 | TRBV4-1 | ASSHTRGNNTGELF
TRBJ2-5 | TRBV19 | ASSEGQGTQETQY
TRBJ2-2 | TRBV4-1 | ASSQAGDSWELF
TRBJ2-3 | TRBV6-5 | ASSNKRDTDTQY
TRBJ1-1 | TRBV7-6 | ASINPSETEAF
TRBJ1-6 | TRBV28 | ASSSLPGQENSPLH
TRBJ1-6 | TRBV19 | ASSIPLRGSPLH
TRBJ1-1 | TRBV19 | ASSLQLGLGTEAF
TRBJ2-2 | TRBV7-9 | ASSPLKLAALTGELF
TRBJ2-1 | TRBV2 | ASSAAGGSSYNEQF
TRBJ2-5 | TRBV2 | ASRMAGAPLETQY
TRBJ2-3 | TRBV7-2 | ASSLVASSTDTQY
TRBJ1-1 | TRBV6-5 | ASSRSLGNTEAF
TRBJ2-5 | TRBV14 | ASSQELSETQY
TRBJ1-4 | TRBV4-1 | ASSTSTGEKLF
TRBJ2-7 | TRBV18 | ASSLQGYEQY
TRBJ2-1 | TRBV11-2 | ASSPSPGLAGGREF
TRBJ2-5 | TRBV7-9 | ASSPPQGVLGQETQY
TRBJ2-3 | TRBV6-5 | ASRRDRGPSGTQY
TRBJ2-7 | TRBV20-1 | SASRRGFAYEQY
TRBJ2-5 | TRBV10-3 | AISESLRVGQETQY
TRBJ2-5 | TRBV5-4 | ASTLAGGAETQY
TRBJ2-3 | TRBV6-2/TRBV6-3 | ASSYGTGPVVDTQY
TRBJ2-3 | TRBV2 | ASSEALRLAAPLSDTQY
TRBJ2-1 | TRBV12-3/TRBV12-4 | ASSPRYEQF
TRBJ2-1 | TRBV5-6 | ASSSLAGVIYNEQF
TRBJ2-3 | TRBV1 | TSSQDAFTLSVVGPHTDTQY
TRBJ1-3 | TRBV7-2 | ASSLGATGAIY
TRBJ1-6 | TRBV7-8 | ASSLDRSSYNSPLH
TRBJ1-1 | TRBV12-3/TRBV12-4 | ASRVRVTEAF